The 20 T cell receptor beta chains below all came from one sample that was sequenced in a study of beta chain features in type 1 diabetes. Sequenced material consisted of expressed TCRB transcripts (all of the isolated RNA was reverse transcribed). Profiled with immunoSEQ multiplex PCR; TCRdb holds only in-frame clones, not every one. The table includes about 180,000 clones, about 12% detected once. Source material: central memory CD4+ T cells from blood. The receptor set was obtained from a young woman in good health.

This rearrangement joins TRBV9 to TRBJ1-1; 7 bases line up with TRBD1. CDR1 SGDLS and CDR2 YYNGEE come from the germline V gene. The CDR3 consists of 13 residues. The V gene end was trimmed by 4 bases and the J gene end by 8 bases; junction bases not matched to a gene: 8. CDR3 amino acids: CASSPRTGLEAFF. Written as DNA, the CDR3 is TGTGCCAGCAGCCCTCGGACAGGTCTAGAAGCTTTCTTT.

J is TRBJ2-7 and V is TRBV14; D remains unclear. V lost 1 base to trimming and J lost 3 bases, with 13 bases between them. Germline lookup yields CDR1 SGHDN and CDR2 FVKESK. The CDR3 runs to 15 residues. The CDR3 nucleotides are TGTGCCAGCAGCCAAGCCTTTGGGCGCGACTACGAGCAGTACTTC. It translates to CASSQAFGRDYEQYF. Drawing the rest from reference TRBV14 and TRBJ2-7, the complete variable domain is EAGVTQFPSHSVIEKGQTVTLRCDPISGHDNLYWYRRVMGKEIKFLLHFVKESKQDESGMPNNRFLAERTGGTYSTLKVQPAELEDSGVYFCASSQAFGRDYEQYFGPGTRLTVT.

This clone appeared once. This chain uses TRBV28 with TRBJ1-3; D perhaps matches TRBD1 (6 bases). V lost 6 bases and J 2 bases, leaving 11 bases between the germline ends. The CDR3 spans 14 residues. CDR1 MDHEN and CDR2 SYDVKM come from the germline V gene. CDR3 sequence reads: CASSHYRAGNTIYF. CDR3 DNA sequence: TGTGCCAGCAGCCACTACAGGGCTGGAAACACCATATATTTT. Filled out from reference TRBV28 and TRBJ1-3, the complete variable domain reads DVKVTQSSRYLVKRTGEKVFLECVQDMDHENMFWYRQDPGLGLRLIYFSYDVKMKEKGDIPEGYSVSREKKERFSLILESASTNQTSMYLCASSHYRAGNTIYFGEGSWLTVV.

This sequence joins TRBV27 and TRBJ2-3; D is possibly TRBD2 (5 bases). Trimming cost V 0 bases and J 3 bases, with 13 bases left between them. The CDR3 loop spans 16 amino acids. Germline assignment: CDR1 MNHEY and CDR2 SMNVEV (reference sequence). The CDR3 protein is CASSLSPTRGTDTQYF. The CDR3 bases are TGTGCCAGCAGTTTATCTCCAACTAGAGGAACAGATACGCAGTATTTT.

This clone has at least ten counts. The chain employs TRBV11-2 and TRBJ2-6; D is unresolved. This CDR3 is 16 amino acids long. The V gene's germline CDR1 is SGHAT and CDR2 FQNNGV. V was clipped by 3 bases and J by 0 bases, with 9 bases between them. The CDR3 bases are TGTGCCAGCAGCTTTTCAGGCAACTCTGGGGCCAACGTCCTGACTTTC. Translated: CASSFSGNSGANVLTF.

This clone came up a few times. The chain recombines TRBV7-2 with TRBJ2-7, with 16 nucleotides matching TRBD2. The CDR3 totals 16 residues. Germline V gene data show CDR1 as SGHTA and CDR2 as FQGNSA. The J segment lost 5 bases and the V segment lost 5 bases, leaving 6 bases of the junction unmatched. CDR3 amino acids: CASSPGLAGGADEQYF. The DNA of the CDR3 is TGTGCCAGCAGCCCGGGACTAGCGGGGGGGGCTGACGAGCAGTACTTC.

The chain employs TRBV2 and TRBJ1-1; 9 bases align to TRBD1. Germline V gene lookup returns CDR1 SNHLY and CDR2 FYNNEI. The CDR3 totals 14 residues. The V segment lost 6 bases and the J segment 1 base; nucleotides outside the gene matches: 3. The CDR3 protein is CASRGTGRNTEAFF. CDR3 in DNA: TGTGCCAGCAGAGGGACAGGGAGGAACACTGAAGCTTTCTTT.

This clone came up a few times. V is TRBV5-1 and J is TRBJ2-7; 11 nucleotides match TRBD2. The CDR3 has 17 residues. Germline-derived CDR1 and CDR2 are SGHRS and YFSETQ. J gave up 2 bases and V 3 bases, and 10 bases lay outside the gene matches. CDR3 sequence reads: CASSSRSGTSGTYEQYF. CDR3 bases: TGCGCCAGCAGCTCCAGGTCCGGGACTAGCGGTACCTACGAGCAGTACTTC.

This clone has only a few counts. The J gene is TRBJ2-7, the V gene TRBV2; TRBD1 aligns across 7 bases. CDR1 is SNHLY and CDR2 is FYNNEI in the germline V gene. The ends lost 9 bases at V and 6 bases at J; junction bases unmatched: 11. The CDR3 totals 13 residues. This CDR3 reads CASTGAPLGEQYF. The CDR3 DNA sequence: TGTGCCAGTACAGGGGCGCCCTTAGGCGAGCAGTACTTC.

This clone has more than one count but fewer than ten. The CDR3 nucleotides read TGTGCCAGCAGTGCAGGACAGAGAACCGGGGAGCTGTTTTTT. Protein product: CASSAGQRTGELFF. J is TRBJ2-2 and V is TRBV27, with a tentative D call TRBD1 (6 bases). CDR3 length: 14 amino acids. V shed 5 bases and J shed 5 bases, with 12 bases lying between them. CDR1 MNHEY and CDR2 SMNVEV come from the germline V gene (reference sequence).

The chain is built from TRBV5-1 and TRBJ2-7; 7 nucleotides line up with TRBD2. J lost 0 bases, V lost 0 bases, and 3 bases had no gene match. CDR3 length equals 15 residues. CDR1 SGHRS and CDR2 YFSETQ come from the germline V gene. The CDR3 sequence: CASSLDTSVSYEQYF. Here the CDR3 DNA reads TGCGCCAGCAGCTTGGATACTAGCGTCTCCTACGAGCAGTACTTC. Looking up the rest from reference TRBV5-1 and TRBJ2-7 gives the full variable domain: KAGVTQTPRYLIKTRGQQVTLSCSPISGHRSVSWYQQTPGQGLQFLFEYFSETQRNKGNFPGRFSGRQFSNSRSEMNVSTLELGDSALYLCASSLDTSVSYEQYFGPGTRLTVT.

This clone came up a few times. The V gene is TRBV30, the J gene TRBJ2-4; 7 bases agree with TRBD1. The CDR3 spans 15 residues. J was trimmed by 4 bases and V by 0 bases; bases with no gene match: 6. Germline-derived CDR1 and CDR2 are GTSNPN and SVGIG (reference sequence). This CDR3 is CAWSVLGQVKNIQYF. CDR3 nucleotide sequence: TGTGCCTGGAGTGTACTCGGACAGGTGAAAAACATTCAGTACTTC. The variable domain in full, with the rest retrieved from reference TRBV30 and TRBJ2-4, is SQTIHQWPATLVQPVGSPLSLECTVEGTSNPNLYWYRQAAGRGLQLLFYSVGIGQISSEVPQNLSASRPQDRQFILSSKKLLLSDSGFYLCAWSVLGQVKNIQYFGAGTRLSVL.

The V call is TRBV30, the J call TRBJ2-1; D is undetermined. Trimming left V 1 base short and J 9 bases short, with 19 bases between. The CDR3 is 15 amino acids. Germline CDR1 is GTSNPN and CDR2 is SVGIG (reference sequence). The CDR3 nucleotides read TGTGCCTGGAGTGCTGGCGGTAGAGGTTATGGTGAGCAGTTCTTC. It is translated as CAWSAGGRGYGEQFF.

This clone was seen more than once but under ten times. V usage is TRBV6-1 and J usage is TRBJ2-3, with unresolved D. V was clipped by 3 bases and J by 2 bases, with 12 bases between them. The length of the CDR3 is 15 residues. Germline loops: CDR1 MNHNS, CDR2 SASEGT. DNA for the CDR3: TGTGCCAGCAGTGATTGGCGGAGCTCCACAGATACGCAGTATTTT. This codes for CASSDWRSSTDTQYF.

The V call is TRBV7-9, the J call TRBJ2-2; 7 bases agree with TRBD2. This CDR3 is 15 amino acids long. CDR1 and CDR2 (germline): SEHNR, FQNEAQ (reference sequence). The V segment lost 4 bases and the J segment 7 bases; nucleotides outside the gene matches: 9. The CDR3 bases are TGTGCCAGCAGCTCCTACGCGGGAGCGGTCGGGGAGCTGTTTTTT. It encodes CASSSYAGAVGELFF.

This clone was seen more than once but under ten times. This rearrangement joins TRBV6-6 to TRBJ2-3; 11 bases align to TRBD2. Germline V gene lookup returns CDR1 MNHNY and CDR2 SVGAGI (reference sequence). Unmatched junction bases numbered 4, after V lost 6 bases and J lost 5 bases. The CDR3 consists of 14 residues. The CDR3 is CASSGTSGRDTQYF. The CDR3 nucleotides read TGTGCCAGCAGCGGGACTAGCGGACGAGATACGCAGTATTTT.

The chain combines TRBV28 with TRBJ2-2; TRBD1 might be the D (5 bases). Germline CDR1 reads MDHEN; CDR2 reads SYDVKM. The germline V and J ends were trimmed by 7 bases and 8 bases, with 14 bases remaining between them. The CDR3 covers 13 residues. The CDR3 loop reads CASIRKGQGELFF. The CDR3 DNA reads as TGTGCCAGCATTAGGAAGGGGCAGGGGGAGCTGTTTTTT.

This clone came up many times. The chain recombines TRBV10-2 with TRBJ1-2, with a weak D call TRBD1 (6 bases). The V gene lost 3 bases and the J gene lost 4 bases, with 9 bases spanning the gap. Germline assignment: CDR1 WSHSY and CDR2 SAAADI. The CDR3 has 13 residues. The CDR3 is CASSDSRGYGYTF. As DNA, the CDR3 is TGCGCCAGCAGTGATTCCAGGGGCTATGGCTACACCTTC.

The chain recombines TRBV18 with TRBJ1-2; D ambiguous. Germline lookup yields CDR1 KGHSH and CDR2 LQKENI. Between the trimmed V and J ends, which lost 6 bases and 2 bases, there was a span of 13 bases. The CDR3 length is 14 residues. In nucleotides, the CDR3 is TGTGCCAGCTCGGCCACAGCGGGAAACTATGGCTACACCTTC. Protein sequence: CASSATAGNYGYTF. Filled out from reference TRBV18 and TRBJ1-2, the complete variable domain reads NAGVMQNPRHLVRRRGQEARLRCSPMKGHSHVYWYRQLPEEGLKFMVYLQKENIIDESGMPKERFSAEFPKEGPSILRIQQVVRGDSAAYFCASSATAGNYGYTFGSGTRLTVV.

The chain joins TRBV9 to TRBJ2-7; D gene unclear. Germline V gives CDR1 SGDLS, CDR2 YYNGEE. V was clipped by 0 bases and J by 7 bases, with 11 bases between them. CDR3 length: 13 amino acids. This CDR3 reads CASSVGRSGEQYF. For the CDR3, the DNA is TGTGCCAGCAGCGTAGGCAGGTCTGGAGAGCAGTACTTC.